This T cell receptor (beta chain) was recovered during a study of CD8+ T cells in alopecia areata. Notes on this clone: Its antigen is unknown.

Regarding the study as a whole: An increase in clonality over normal scalp was evident in lesional scalp, especially alopecia totalis/universalis. Sequencing of scalp samples also captures resident alphabeta T cells of normal skin.

Reverse transcribed after extraction, RNA yielded cDNA as the sequencing template. TCRdb's copy holds only in-frame clones and misses some; the assay was immunoSEQ multiplex PCR. The sample carries around 60,000 clones, 44% recorded once. The study team obtained lesional scalp punch biopsies and peripheral blood from alopecia areata patients. Germline values: CDR1 SNHLY, CDR2 FYNNEI. CDR3 length: 12 residues. V was trimmed by 6 bases and J by 2 bases, leaving 7 bases between them. This chain uses TRBV2 with TRBJ2-5; D possibly corresponds to TRBD2 (6 bases). The sequenced sample consisted of NKG2D-low CD8+ T cells sorted from blood. This TCR derives from a human donor with alopecia areata. The CDR3 here is CASRDYQETQYF. The CDR3 DNA is TGTGCCAGCAGGGACTATCAAGAGACCCAGTACTTC.